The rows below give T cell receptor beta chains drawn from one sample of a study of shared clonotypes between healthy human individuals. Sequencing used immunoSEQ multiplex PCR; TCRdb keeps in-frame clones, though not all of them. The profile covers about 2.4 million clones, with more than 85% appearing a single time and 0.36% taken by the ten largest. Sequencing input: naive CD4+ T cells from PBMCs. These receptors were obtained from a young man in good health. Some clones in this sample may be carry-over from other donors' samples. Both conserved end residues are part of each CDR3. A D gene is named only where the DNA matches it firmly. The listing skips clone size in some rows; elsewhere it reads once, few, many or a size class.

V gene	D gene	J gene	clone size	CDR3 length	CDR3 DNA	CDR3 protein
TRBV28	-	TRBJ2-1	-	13	TGTGCCAGCAGTGGGGGGCTCTACAATGAGCAGTTCTTC	CASSGGLYNEQFF
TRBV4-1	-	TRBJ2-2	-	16	TGCGCCAGCAGCCAAGATCGCTTAGGGTACGGCGGGGAGCTGTTTTTT	CASSQDRLGYGGELFF
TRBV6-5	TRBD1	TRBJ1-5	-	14	TGTGCCAGCAGTCCGGACAGGGCAAATCAGCCCCAGCATTTT	CASSPDRANQPQHF
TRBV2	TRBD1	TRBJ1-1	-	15	TGTGCCAGCATGATTGACAGGACAGGAGGAACTGAAGCTTTCTTT	CASMIDRTGGTEAFF
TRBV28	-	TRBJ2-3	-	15	TGTGCCAGCAGCGGGAGTCTTCCTCGCACAGATACGCAGTATTTT	CASSGSLPRTDTQYF
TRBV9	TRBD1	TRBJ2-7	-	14	TGTGCCAGCAGCGTAGGACAGGGGGCTTACGAGCAGTACTTC	CASSVGQGAYEQYF
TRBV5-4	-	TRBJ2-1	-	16	TGTGCCAGCAGCGTCGGTGGGGCAGGGCCCGCGAATGAGCAGTTCTTC	CASSVGGAGPANEQFF
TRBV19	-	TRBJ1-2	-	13	TGTGCCAGTAGTATACAGGAAGACTATGGCTACACCTTC	CASSIQEDYGYTF
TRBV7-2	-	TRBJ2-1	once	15	TGTGCCAGCAGCATAAGCAGGGTCTCCTACAATGAGCAGTTCTTC	CASSISRVSYNEQFF
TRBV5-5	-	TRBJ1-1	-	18	TGTGCCAGCAGCTTGAGGGCCCCGGTGACCCTCGAAAACACTGAAGCTTTCTTT	CASSLRAPVTLENTEAFF
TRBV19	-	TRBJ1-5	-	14	TGTGCCAGTAGTCCAGGACAGAGTTATCAGCCCCAGCATTTT	CASSPGQSYQPQHF
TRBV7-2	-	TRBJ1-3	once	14	TGTGCCAGCAGCTTAGGCGTCTCTGGAAACACCATATATTTT	CASSLGVSGNTIYF
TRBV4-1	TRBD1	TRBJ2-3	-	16	TGCGCCAGCAGCCAACTAAAACAGGGGGCCAGGAATACGCAGTATTTT	CASSQLKQGARNTQYF
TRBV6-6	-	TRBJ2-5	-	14	TGTGCCAGCAGTTACGTGGGAGCCCAAGAGACCCAGTACTTC	CASSYVGAQETQYF
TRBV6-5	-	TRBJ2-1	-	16	TGTGCCAGCAGTTACGGGACGGATACTTACAACAATGAGCAGTTCTTC	CASSYGTDTYNNEQFF
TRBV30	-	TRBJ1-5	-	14	TGTGCCTGGAGTACTTCCTCGGGGGAACAGCCCCAGCATTTT	CAWSTSSGEQPQHF
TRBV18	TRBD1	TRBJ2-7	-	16	TGTGCCAGCTCAGGAACACAGGGGGCGCTTTCCTACGAGCAGTACTTC	CASSGTQGALSYEQYF
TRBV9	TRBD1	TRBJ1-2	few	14	TGTGCCAGCAGCGTACACGAGAGGGGGCAGGGCTACACCTTC	CASSVHERGQGYTF
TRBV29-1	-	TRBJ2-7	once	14	TGCAGCGTTGAAGTCGGCCAGGGCTCCTACGAGCAGTACTTC	CSVEVGQGSYEQYF
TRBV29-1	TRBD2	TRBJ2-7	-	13	TGCAGCGTCCAATTACCGGGGGGCTACGAGCAGTACTTC	CSVQLPGGYEQYF
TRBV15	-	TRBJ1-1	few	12	TGTGCCACCAGCAGAGGTGGAGTTGAAGCTTTCTTT	CATSRGGVEAFF
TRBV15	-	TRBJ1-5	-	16	TGTGCCACCAGCAGAGTTCGGACAGTGAGCAATCAGCCCCAGCATTTT	CATSRVRTVSNQPQHF
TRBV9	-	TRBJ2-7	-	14	TGTGCCAGCAGCACCCGGACACAAGCGGGCGAGCAGTACTTC	CASSTRTQAGEQYF
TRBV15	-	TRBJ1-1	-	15	TGTGCCACCAGCCCACTGGGCGTACTAGCCACTGAAGCTTTCTTT	CATSPLGVLATEAFF
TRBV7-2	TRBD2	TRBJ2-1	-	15	TGTGCCAGCAGCTGGACTAGCGGGGGATACAATGAGCAGTTCTTC	CASSWTSGGYNEQFF
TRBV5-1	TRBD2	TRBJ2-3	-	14	TGCGCCAGCAGCTCCCAGCGGGAAACAGATACGCAGTATTTT	CASSSQRETDTQYF
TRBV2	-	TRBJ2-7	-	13	TGTGCCAGCAGTGTTGGCAGGGGCTACGAGCAGTACTTC	CASSVGRGYEQYF
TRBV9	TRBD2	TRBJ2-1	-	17	TGTGCCAGCAGCGTAGGCCCCCCTACTAGCGGCTACAATGAGCAGTTCTTC	CASSVGPPTSGYNEQFF
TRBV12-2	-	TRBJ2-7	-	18	TGTGCAAGTCGCTTAGCACGGCCGGCTGGGCGGCTGACCTACGAGCAGTACTTC	CASRLARPAGRLTYEQYF
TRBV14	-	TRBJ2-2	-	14	TGTGCCAGCAGCCAAGTAAGCCTTTCCGGGGAGCTGTTTTTT	CASSQVSLSGELFF
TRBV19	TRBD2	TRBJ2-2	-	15	TGTGCCACCCGGATAGCGGGAGCCCCGGCCGGGGAGCTGTTTTTT	CATRIAGAPAGELFF
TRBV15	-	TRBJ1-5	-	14	TGTGCCACCAGCAGAGGGGGAGTAAATCAGCCCCAGCATTTT	CATSRGGVNQPQHF
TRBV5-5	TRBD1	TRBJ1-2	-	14	TGTGCCAGCAGCTGGTCGGGACAGGGCTATGGCTACACCTTC	CASSWSGQGYGYTF
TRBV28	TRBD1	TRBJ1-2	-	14	TGTGCCAGCAGTTCATCCGGGACAGTCTATGGCTACACCTTC	CASSSSGTVYGYTF
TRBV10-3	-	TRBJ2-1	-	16	TGTGCCATCAGTGACCTTTCAGCGGAGTCCTACAATGAGCAGTTCTTC	CAISDLSAESYNEQFF
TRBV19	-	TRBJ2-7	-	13	TGTGCCAGTGCCGAGCGGTTCTGGGACGAGCAGTACTTC	CASAERFWDEQYF
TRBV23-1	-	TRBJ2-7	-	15	TGCGCCAGCAGTCCACCGGGAAGGATTGTCTACGAGCAGTACTTC	CASSPPGRIVYEQYF
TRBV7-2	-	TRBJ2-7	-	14	TGTGCCAGCAGCTACCTAAGGGGCAACTACGAGCAGTACTTC	CASSYLRGNYEQYF
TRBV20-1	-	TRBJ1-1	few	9	TGCAGTGCTAAACCGACGGCTTTCTTT	CSAKPTAFF
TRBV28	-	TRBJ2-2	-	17	TGTGCCAGCAGTAGGGTCGGGATAGCACGGTTTATCGGGGAGCTGTTTTTT	CASSRVGIARFIGELFF